The 26 T cell receptor beta chains given below trace back to one sample, sequenced in a study of T cells in Graves' hyperthyroidism and ophthalmopathy. Amplified TCR beta CDR3 regions came from RNA transcripts. Carried out on the TCR CDR3, a first-round RT-PCR used the HTBI primer set. TCRdb re-analysed the multiplex PCR reads in MiXCR, keeping a single row per CDR3 protein. This repertoire shows some 300,000 distinct CDR3 sequences, roughly 19% found once; its top ten account for approximately 35%. Material for sequencing was blood. The source is a man in his fifties with Graves' ophthalmopathy.

This clonotype appeared a few times. The DNA of the CDR3 is TGCGCCAGCAGTGAGTCCTGGGAGACCCAGTACTTC. This gives the protein CASSESWETQYF. The J gene is TRBJ2-5, the V gene TRBV10-1; D not certain. The CDR3 loop spans 12 amino acids. Germline V CDR1 and CDR2: WNHNN, SYGVQD (reference sequence). Between the trimmed V and J ends, which lost 0 bases and 5 bases, there was a span of 4 bases.

There are a few counts of this clonotype. The chain is built from TRBV2 and TRBJ1-3; TRBD1 matches at 7 bases. From germline, CDR1 is SNHLY and CDR2 FYNNEI. This CDR3 has 15 amino acids. The junction had 8 bases not matched to a gene; V was cut back by 5 bases and J by 4 bases. The CDR3 is CASSSTGTAGNTIYF. DNA for the CDR3: TGTGCCAGCAGTTCGACCGGGACAGCGGGAAACACCATATATTTT.

This clonotype appeared a few times. The chain uses TRBV5-4 and TRBJ2-5; TRBD2 aligns across 15 bases. Germline assignment: CDR1 SGHNT and CDR2 YYREEE (reference sequence). J was trimmed by 2 bases and V by 7 bases; bases with no gene match: 9. This CDR3 has 17 amino acids. As DNA, the CDR3 is TGTGCCAGCTCTAAGGGACTAGCGGGAGGCGGGCAAGAGACCCAGTACTTC. Amino acid sequence: CASSKGLAGGGQETQYF.

The J gene is TRBJ2-3, the V gene TRBV7-9; 14 nucleotides agree with TRBD2. The CDR3 is 17 amino acids. The ends lost 5 bases at V and 2 bases at J; junction bases unmatched: 6. Germline loops: CDR1 SEHNR, CDR2 FQNEAQ (reference sequence). CDR3 nucleotide sequence: TGTGCCAGCAGCGGGACTAGCGGGAGCCTCCACACAGATACGCAGTATTTT. Its protein is CASSGTSGSLHTDTQYF.

This clonotype was seen at least ten times. The chain has TRBV30 and TRBJ2-5, with 13 bases matching TRBD2. Trimming at V came to 4 bases and at J to 4 bases, leaving 9 bases not matched to a gene. CDR3 size: 16 residues. Germline CDR1 is GTSNPN and CDR2 is SVGIG (reference sequence). The CDR3 reads CAWTLTSGRRGETQYF. The CDR3 DNA sequence: TGTGCCTGGACGTTGACTAGCGGGAGGCGAGGAGAGACCCAGTACTTC.

This clonotype showed up many times. V gene TRBV20-1 combines with J gene TRBJ2-2, with TRBD2 identical over 8 bases. The CDR3 loop spans 14 amino acids. J gave up 5 bases and V 6 bases, and 8 bases lay outside the gene matches. The germline gives CDR1 DFQATT, CDR2 SNEGSKA (reference sequence). The CDR3 protein is CSAVAGSTTGELFF. In nucleotides, the CDR3 is TGCAGTGCAGTAGCGGGAAGTACTACCGGGGAGCTGTTTTTT.

This clonotype was observed many times. The chain joins TRBV20-1 to TRBJ2-3; TRBD2 is a possible D gene (7 bases). The CDR3 covers 14 residues. The V gene's germline CDR1 is DFQATT and CDR2 SNEGSKA (reference sequence). The CDR3, as DNA: TGCAGCAAACAGGGAGGGCCTAGCACAGATACGCAGTATTTT. Its translation is CSKQGGPSTDTQYF.

This clonotype was seen a handful of times. This chain connects TRBV30 to TRBJ2-7; a weak D match, TRBD1 (5 bases). There are 15 residues in the CDR3. Trimming removed 3 bases at V and 4 bases at J, with 19 bases between. Germline CDR1 and CDR2: GTSNPN and SVGIG (reference sequence). CDR3 DNA sequence: TGTGCCTGGAGCTCTGGGCAGGGCATAGTATACGAGCAGTACTTC. Translation gives CAWSSGQGIVYEQYF.

This chain connects TRBV15 to TRBJ2-3; D gene unclear. V shed 1 base and J shed 3 bases, with 11 bases lying between them. CDR1 is LNHNV, CDR2 YYDKDF, per germline (reference sequence). The CDR3 is 15 amino acids. The CDR3 is CATSRGEVLTDTQYF. The CDR3 region has the DNA TGTGCCACCAGCAGAGGCGAGGTGCTAACAGATACGCAGTATTTT.

This clonotype was detected many times. This chain links TRBV30 with TRBJ2-7, with 10 bases identical to TRBD1. The V gene end was trimmed by 4 bases and the J gene end by 2 bases; junction bases not matched to a gene: 5. CDR3 length equals 14 residues. Looked up from germline, CDR1 is GTSNPN and CDR2 is SVGIG (reference sequence). The CDR3 DNA reads TGTGCCTGGACCTCCGGGACAGGGGCCTACGAGCAGTACTTC. This sequence encodes CAWTSGTGAYEQYF.

This clonotype was seen ten or more times. The V gene is TRBV5-1, the J gene TRBJ2-1, with 9 bases matching TRBD2. CDR1 and CDR2 from the germline V gene are SGHRS and YFSETQ. The J segment lost 4 bases and the V segment lost 3 bases, leaving 11 bases of the junction unmatched. This CDR3 spans 17 amino acids. The CDR3 bases are TGCGCCAGCAGCTGGGGGTCCGCTAGCGGGGTTTACAATGAGCAGTTCTTC. It codes for CASSWGSASGVYNEQFF.

V usage is TRBV20-1 and J usage is TRBJ2-7; D is possibly TRBD1 (6 bases). The CDR3 consists of 13 residues. CDR1 DFQATT and CDR2 SNEGSKA come from the germline V gene (reference sequence). V was clipped by 5 bases and J by 5 bases, with 16 bases between them. This CDR3 reads CSARLQGLNEQYF. The CDR3 DNA reads as TGCAGTGCTCGACTGCAGGGGCTCAACGAGCAGTACTTC.

This clonotype was seen a few times. The CDR3 bases are TGCAGTGCTCCAGACCCGAACACCGGGGAGCTGTTTTTT. The encoded protein is CSAPDPNTGELFF. V and J are TRBV20-1 and TRBJ2-2; D not resolved. The CDR3 has 13 residues. Germline loops: CDR1 DFQATT, CDR2 SNEGSKA (reference sequence). The V end lost 5 bases, the J end lost 0 bases, and 7 bases lay between the germline ends.

This clonotype was seen more than once but under ten times. V is TRBV5-1 and J is TRBJ2-5; no reliable D call. The V gene's germline CDR1 is SGHRS and CDR2 YFSETQ. CDR3 length equals 15 residues. The V end lost 0 bases, the J end lost 5 bases, and 14 bases lay between the germline ends. This CDR3 is CASSLESRPRETQYF. The CDR3 DNA reads as TGCGCCAGCAGCTTGGAGTCGAGGCCCCGCGAGACCCAGTACTTC.

This clonotype was found a few times. The chain couples TRBV20-1 to TRBJ2-3; tentative D call: TRBD2 (5 bases). CDR1 is DFQATT and CDR2 is SNEGSKA in the germline V gene (reference sequence). V dropped 1 base and J dropped 2 bases, with 7 bases sitting between them. CDR3 length: 13 residues. The CDR3 sequence: CSARAGNTDTQYF. CDR3 nucleotide sequence: TGCAGTGCTAGAGCCGGGAACACAGATACGCAGTATTTT.

This clonotype was detected a few times. The genes are TRBV4-1 and TRBJ2-1; 7 bases are a match to TRBD2. After removal of 0 bases from V and 0 bases from J, the junction contained 11 bases not matched to a gene. Germline-derived CDR1 and CDR2 are MGHRA and YSYEKL. The CDR3 has 19 amino acids. CDR3 sequence (DNA): TGCGCCAGCAGCCAAGATCCGCCGGGACTAACTAGCTCCTACAATGAGCAGTTCTTC. It codes for CASSQDPPGLTSSYNEQFF.

This clonotype was seen ten or more times. This chain connects TRBV6-1 to TRBJ2-1; 8 bases align to TRBD2. V gave up 6 bases and J gave up 1 base; unmatched junction bases: 8. Germline CDR1 is MNHNS and CDR2 is SASEGT. This CDR3 is 16 amino acids long. CDR3 region: CASSFERESSYNEQFF. The CDR3 DNA reads TGTGCCAGCAGCTTCGAGCGGGAGTCGTCCTACAATGAGCAGTTCTTC.

Here the CDR3 reads CASSLPATDTQYF. In DNA, the CDR3 is TGTGCCAGCAGTTTGCCAGCCACAGATACGCAGTATTTT. J is TRBJ2-3 and V is TRBV28; D is uncertain. V lost 3 bases, J lost 2 bases, and 6 bases lay in between. From germline, CDR1 is MDHEN and CDR2 SYDVKM. The length of the CDR3 is 13 residues.

The chain joins TRBV6-6 to TRBJ2-1, with D unresolved. Germline values: CDR1 MNHNY, CDR2 SVGAGI (reference sequence). Trimming cost V 0 bases and J 11 bases, with 8 bases left between them. This CDR3 contains 12 residues. CDR3 sequence: CASSYSSSKQFF. CDR3 nucleotide sequence: TGTGCCAGCAGTTACTCTAGCAGTAAGCAGTTCTTC.

In regard to this clonotype: Its ends do not fully match the called genes, so a read error is possible. V and J are TRBV18 and TRBJ2-1; 10 bases line up with TRBD2. Germline CDR1 is KGHSH and CDR2 is LQKENI. The CDR3 length is 14 residues. The CDR3 nucleotides are TGTGTCAGCTCACCAGCTAGCGGGAGAAATGAGCAGTTCTTC. This translates into CVSSPASGRNEQFF.

As to this clonotype: One junction end disagrees with the germline gene, perhaps due to a read error. This sequence joins TRBV7-9 and TRBJ2-2; D is possibly TRBD2 (6 bases). The CDR3 has 16 amino acids. Germline CDR1 is SEHNR and CDR2 is FQNEAQ (reference sequence). Here the CDR3 DNA reads TGTGCCAGCAGCACCACTCGCGCGAGGAACACCGGGGGGCTGTTTTTT. Its translation is CASSTTRARNTGGLFF.

The genes are TRBV25-1 and TRBJ1-5, with 8 bases fitting TRBD1. CDR3 length: 17 residues. With 3 bases clipped from V and 0 bases from J, the junction kept 7 bases outside the gene matches. Per germline, CDR1 MGHDK and CDR2 SYGVNS. CDR3: CASSDGQGLYSNQPQHF. The CDR3 bases are TGTGCCAGCAGTGACGGACAGGGACTCTATAGCAATCAGCCCCAGCATTTT.

The gene calls are TRBV6-1 and TRBJ2-2; 7 bases match TRBD1. The CDR3 has 15 residues. The V and J ends lost 10 bases and 2 bases, in that order; junction bases with no gene match: 10. Germline V gene lookup returns CDR1 MNHNS and CDR2 SASEGT. The CDR3 protein is CAMPGAGGNTGELFF. In nucleotides, the CDR3 is TGTGCCATGCCCGGGGCAGGGGGAAACACCGGGGAGCTGTTTTTT.

This chain joins TRBV4-1 and TRBJ1-1; TRBD1 aligns across 11 bases. Germline assignment: CDR1 MGHRA and CDR2 YSYEKL. The junction had 7 bases not matched to a gene; V was cut back by 6 bases and J by 1 base. The CDR3 loop spans 16 amino acids. CDR3 sequence reads: CASRPGQGGTNTEAFF. For the CDR3, the DNA is TGCGCCAGCAGACCGGGACAGGGGGGAACGAACACTGAAGCTTTCTTT.

In its sample, this clonotype was seen many times. The rearrangement uses TRBV29-1 and TRBJ2-7; D unresolved. Trimming pared 3 bases from V and 6 bases from J, leaving 9 bases between. The CDR3 is 11 residues long. Germline CDR1 reads SQVTM; CDR2 reads ANQGSEA. The CDR3 is CSVERSGEQYF. CDR3 nucleotides: TGCAGCGTTGAGCGGTCGGGCGAGCAGTACTTC.

This clonotype was seen ten or more times. This rearrangement joins TRBV7-3 to TRBJ2-7; 8 nucleotides align to TRBD1. The ends lost 5 bases at V and 6 bases at J; junction bases unmatched: 6. This CDR3 has 13 residues. Germline CDR1 reads SGHTA; CDR2 reads FQGTGA. The DNA for the CDR3 is TGTGCCAGCAGCGATGGACAGGGTAGCGAGCAGTACTTC. Its translation is CASSDGQGSEQYF.